This passage covers 25 T cell receptor beta chains from one sample sequenced in a study of Graves' ophthalmopathy and Graves' hyperthyroidism. Beta-chain TCR CDR3 regions were amplified from RNA transcripts. HTBI-primed first-round RT-PCR preceded second-round multiplex PCR. One entry per CDR3 protein, called by TCRdb with MiXCR from the multiplex PCR reads. The table lists approximately 210,000 distinct CDR3 sequences, roughly 27% of them singletons. The sequencing input was peripheral blood. All receptors derive from a man aged 50 or older with Graves' ophthalmopathy.

This clonotype was observed at least ten times. The junction and the germline gene differ at one end; a read error may be behind it. This rearrangement joins TRBV6-5 to TRBJ1-1; possible D gene TRBD1, 6 bases. The CDR3 is 13 amino acids. From germline, CDR1 is MNHEY and CDR2 SVGAGI. In DNA form, the CDR3 reads TGTGCCAGCGGGGGGGCCAGGGACACTGAAGCTTCCTTT. Protein product: CASGGARDTEASF.

This clonotype has at least ten counts. This chain links TRBV10-3 with TRBJ2-3; 9 nucleotides match TRBD2. The trim removed 8 bases at V and 3 bases at J, leaving 3 bases unmatched. In germline, CDR1 is ENHRY, CDR2 SYGVKD. CDR3 length: 13 amino acids. CDR3 bases: TGTGCCATCCATAGCGGGAGAACAGATACGCAGTATTTT. It translates to CAIHSGRTDTQYF.

At least ten counts were recorded for this clonotype. The V call is TRBV6-5, the J call TRBJ2-7; D unclear. CDR3 length: 12 residues. V lost 5 bases to trimming and J lost 5 bases, with 10 bases between them. Germline-derived CDR1 and CDR2 are MNHEY and SVGAGI. CDR3 sequence reads: CASSNSIHEQYF. The CDR3 DNA sequence: TGTGCCAGCAGTAACAGTATCCACGAGCAGTACTTC.

This clonotype has a count of ten or more. This chain connects TRBV19 to TRBJ1-5; D is unresolved. Germline CDR1 LNHDA, CDR2 SQIVND (reference sequence). CDR3 length: 12 amino acids. V was cut by 10 bases and J by 4 bases, with 11 bases left in between. The CDR3 loop is CAIGPTNQPQHF. In nucleotides, the CDR3 is TGTGCCATAGGACCGACAAATCAGCCCCAGCATTTT.

Ten or more counts support this clonotype. The genes are TRBV10-1 and TRBJ2-7, with D perhaps TRBD2 (5 bases). The ends were cut back, 5 bases at V and 1 base at J, with 9 bases in the middle. The CDR3 spans 13 residues. The V gene's germline CDR1 is WNHNN and CDR2 SYGVQD (reference sequence). CDR3 amino acids: CASSPGSSYEQYF. CDR3 DNA: TGCGCCAGCAGTCCGGGATCATCCTACGAGCAGTACTTC.

This clonotype came up many times. The chain couples TRBV20-1 to TRBJ2-7; D may correspond to TRBD1 or TRBD2 (6 bases each). Trimming removed 5 bases at V and 4 bases at J, with 15 bases between. Germline CDR1 is DFQATT and CDR2 is SNEGSKA (reference sequence). The CDR3 has 13 amino acids. The CDR3 sequence: CSASLEGGYEQYF. The CDR3 nucleotides are TGCAGTGCTTCCCTTGAAGGGGGGTACGAGCAGTACTTC.

This clonotype came up many times. The V call is TRBV3-1, the J call TRBJ1-6; D not resolved. In germline, CDR1 is LGHDT, CDR2 YNNKEL (reference sequence). The CDR3 has 12 residues. V lost 0 bases and J lost 13, with 7 bases in between. The CDR3 bases are TGTGCCAGCAGCCAAGATGCGAGGCCCCTCCACTTT. Its protein is CASSQDARPLHF.

The chain recombines TRBV6-1 with TRBJ1-5; TRBD1 aligns across 9 bases. Losses at the gene ends were 5 bases for V and 0 bases for J; bases not matched to a gene: 8. The V gene's germline CDR1 is MNHNS and CDR2 SASEGT. CDR3 size: 17 residues. DNA for the CDR3: TGTGCCAGCAGTCCTTCCGGGACAGGGAATAGCAATCAGCCCCAGCATTTT. This sequence encodes CASSPSGTGNSNQPQHF.

There are many counts of this clonotype. The chain carries TRBV14 and TRBJ2-7, with D possibly called TRBD1 or TRBD2 (5 bases each). CDR1 is SGHDN and CDR2 is FVKESK in the germline V gene. The CDR3 has 15 residues. V was shortened by 2 bases and J by 3 bases, with 14 bases between the two germline ends. The CDR3 coding sequence is TGTGCCAGCAGCCAATACCGGGACGTGAGCTACGAGCAGTACTTC. The encoded protein is CASSQYRDVSYEQYF.

The V and J genes are TRBV4-1 and TRBJ1-5, with D possibly matching TRBD1 (5 bases). The CDR3 length is 16 residues. V lost 0 bases and J 4 bases, leaving 13 bases between the germline ends. CDR1 and CDR2 (germline): MGHRA, YSYEKL. In DNA, the CDR3 is TGCGCCAGCAGCCAAGATCTTCGGGGCGAGAATCAGCCCCAGCATTTT. Encoded protein: CASSQDLRGENQPQHF.

This clonotype was recorded at least ten times. The chain has TRBV9 and TRBJ1-2, with TRBD1 matching 7 bases. This CDR3 has 15 residues. Trimming removed 3 bases from V and 3 bases from J; junction bases left unmatched: 8. CDR1 SGDLS and CDR2 YYNGEE come from the germline V gene. The CDR3 sequence is CASSGLGQYYYGYTF. The DNA of the CDR3 is TGTGCCAGCAGCGGCCTGGGACAGTACTACTATGGCTACACCTTC.

Many counts were recorded for this clonotype. The CDR3 bases are TGTGCCAGTAGAACCGGGACTCTTGGCTACACCTTC. It translates to CASRTGTLGYTF. V and J are TRBV28 and TRBJ1-2; D perhaps matches TRBD1 (5 bases). Per the germline V gene, CDR1 is MDHEN and CDR2 is SYDVKM. The CDR3 has 12 residues. V lost 9 bases and J 7 bases, leaving 15 bases between the germline ends.

The rearrangement uses TRBV11-2 and TRBJ1-1; the match to TRBD1 covers 8 bases. This CDR3 is built from 15 residues. The trim removed 1 base at V and 6 bases at J, leaving 7 bases unmatched. CDR1 is SGHAT, CDR2 FQNNGV, per germline. CDR3 in amino acids: CASSLVRQGSSEAFF. The CDR3 DNA reads as TGTGCCAGCAGCTTAGTACGACAGGGGAGCTCTGAAGCTTTCTTT.

The chain is built from TRBV20-1 and TRBJ1-2; 9 bases match TRBD1. J lost 4 bases, V lost 0 bases, and 9 bases had no gene match. Looked up from germline, CDR1 is DFQATT and CDR2 is SNEGSKA (reference sequence). The CDR3 spans 16 residues. CDR3 region: CSARDYGRTGAYGYTF. DNA of the CDR3: TGCAGTGCTAGAGATTACGGTCGGACAGGGGCCTATGGCTACACCTTC.

Only a few counts were recorded for this clonotype. V gene TRBV28 combines with J gene TRBJ1-1; D uncertain. Trimming left V 3 bases short and J 6 bases short, with 11 bases between. Germline V CDR1 and CDR2: MDHEN, SYDVKM. The CDR3 totals 13 residues. CDR3 loop: CASSFLEVSEAFF. The CDR3 DNA reads as TGTGCCAGCAGTTTTTTGGAGGTGTCTGAAGCTTTCTTT.

The chain employs TRBV27 and TRBJ2-7; 10 bases agree with TRBD2. This CDR3 comprises 16 residues. Germline assignment: CDR1 MNHEY and CDR2 SMNVEV (reference sequence). The V gene end was trimmed by 5 bases and the J gene end by 2 bases; junction bases not matched to a gene: 9. The DNA for the CDR3 is TGTGCCAGCAGTACGCTGGCGGGACTAGCGACCTACGAGCAGTACTTC. Residues: CASSTLAGLATYEQYF.

This clonotype was recorded at least ten times. V and J are TRBV27 and TRBJ2-5, with D perhaps assigned TRBD1 or TRBD2 (6 bases each). Trimming left V 2 bases short and J 5 bases short, with 12 bases between. Germline V gene sequence: CDR1 MNHEY, CDR2 SMNVEV (reference sequence). This CDR3 region has 14 residues. CDR3 DNA: TGTGCCAGCAGTTTACGGATAGGGGGGGAGACCCAGTACTTC. It yields the protein CASSLRIGGETQYF.

This clonotype was found many times. The V call is TRBV27, the J call TRBJ1-6; no firm D call. V was pared by 5 bases and J by 8 bases, with 10 bases between. The CDR3 is 13 amino acids. Germline V gene lookup returns CDR1 MNHEY and CDR2 SMNVEV (reference sequence). CDR3 sequence: CASSPQTYSPLHF. CDR3 bases: TGTGCCAGCAGTCCCCAAACATATTCACCCCTCCACTTT.

This sequence joins TRBV28 and TRBJ1-6; TRBD1 matches at 7 bases. V shed 5 bases, J shed 10 bases, and the junction held 14 bases outside the gene matches. The CDR3 runs to 16 residues. CDR1 and CDR2 from the germline V gene are MDHEN and SYDVKM. CDR3 amino acids: CASSITGASGYSPLHF. Written as DNA, the CDR3 is TGTGCCAGCAGTATAACAGGGGCCTCCGGGTACTCACCCCTCCACTTT. The full variable domain, in which reference TRBV28 and TRBJ1-6 provide the parts outside the CDR3, is DVKVTQSSRYLVKRTGEKVFLECVQDMDHENMFWYRQDPGLGLRLIYFSYDVKMKEKGDIPEGYSVSREKKERFSLILESASTNQTSMYLCASSITGASGYSPLHFGNGTRLTVT.

This clonotype was picked up many times. The gene calls are TRBV4-2 and TRBJ2-7; tentatively, D is TRBD1 (6 bases). This CDR3 comprises 15 residues. In germline, CDR1 is LGHNA, CDR2 YNFKEQ. The V end was cut by 0 bases, the J end by 3 bases, with 12 bases between. The CDR3 region has the DNA TGTGCCAGCAGCCAAGAGGAACAGGGTTTCTACGAGCAGTACTTC. Its translation: CASSQEEQGFYEQYF.

This clonotype was recorded many times. J is TRBJ1-2 and V is TRBV19, with TRBD1 matching over 7 bases. With 3 bases clipped from V and 7 bases from J, the junction kept 14 bases outside the gene matches. This CDR3 has 16 amino acids. Per germline, CDR1 LNHDA and CDR2 SQIVND (reference sequence). The CDR3 spells CASSMSGEGALRGYTF. DNA of the CDR3: TGTGCCAGTAGTATGTCAGGAGAGGGGGCGCTTCGTGGCTACACCTTC. Based on the CDR3 plus reference TRBV19 and TRBJ1-2, the full variable domain is DGGITQSPKYLFRKEGQNVTLSCEQNLNHDAMYWYRQDPGQGLRLIYYSQIVNDFQKGDIAEGYSVSREKKESFPLTVTSAQKNPTAFYLCASSMSGEGALRGYTFGSGTRLTVV.

The chain links TRBV28 to TRBJ2-2; D uncertain. Trimming took off 8 bases at V and 6 bases at J, with 7 bases between the two ends. This CDR3 is 11 amino acids long. Germline CDR1 MDHEN, CDR2 SYDVKM. The CDR3 bases are TGTGCCAGCCGAGACTCCGGGGAGCTGTTTTTT. It codes for CASRDSGELFF. The variable domain in full, completed from reference TRBV28 and TRBJ2-2, reads DVKVTQSSRYLVKRTGEKVFLECVQDMDHENMFWYRQDPGLGLRLIYFSYDVKMKEKGDIPEGYSVSREKKERFSLILESASTNQTSMYLCASRDSGELFFGEGSRLTVL.

The chain links TRBV6-2 or TRBV6-3 to TRBJ2-3, with 10 bases that match TRBD2. Germline V gene lookup returns CDR1 MNHEY and CDR2 SVGEGT. Unmatched junction bases numbered 11, after V lost 6 bases and J lost 5 bases. This CDR3 region has 16 residues. The CDR3 DNA follows: TGTGCCAGCAGGTCAAGTCTAGCGGGAGTTCTAGATACGCAGTATTTT. Translated: CASRSSLAGVLDTQYF.

This clonotype came up many times. The rearrangement uses TRBV7-8 and TRBJ1-1, with no clear D. The V gene lost 4 bases and the J gene lost 0 bases, with 12 bases spanning the gap. The CDR3 is made up of 15 amino acids. From germline, CDR1 is SGHVS and CDR2 FQNEAQ. The CDR3 DNA reads TGTGCCAGCAGCTCCGCGCGAGTAATGAACACTGAAGCTTTCTTT. Protein: CASSSARVMNTEAFF.

This clonotype was seen repeatedly, ten times or more. CDR3 in amino acids: CASSLMFEQYF. As DNA, the CDR3 is TGTGCCAGCAGTTTAATGTTCGAGCAGTACTTC. The chain uses TRBV12-3 or TRBV12-4 and TRBJ2-7; no firm D call. The CDR3 length is 11 residues. The V gene lost 2 bases and the J gene lost 6 bases, with 5 bases spanning the gap.